The rows below give T cell receptor beta chains drawn from one sample of a study of Graves' ophthalmopathy and Graves' hyperthyroidism. In TCRdb, the multiplex PCR reads were re-called with MiXCR into one record per CDR3 protein. The data hold a few hundred thousand distinct CDR3 sequences, with about a sixth observed a single time. Sequencing was performed on peripheral blood. These receptors were obtained from an adult woman with stable Graves' hyperthyroidism. Each CDR3 is given with its conserved first and last residue. Each record gives: V gene, D gene, CDR3 length, clone size, J gene, CDR3 protein, CDR3 DNA. D genes are given only for firm matches. Size values are once, few and many counts, or a class for expanded clones, and some rows have none.

v_gene: TRBV7-3; d_gene: TRBD2; len: 13; abundance: few; j_gene: TRBJ2-1; CDR3aa: CASSLAGGDEQFF; CDR3nt: TGTGCCAGCAGCCTAGCGGGAGGGGATGAGCAGTTCTTC
v_gene: TRBV6-5; d_gene: -; len: 13; abundance: many; j_gene: TRBJ1-1; CDR3aa: CASSYSLQTLAFF; CDR3nt: TGTGCCAGCAGTTACTCGTTACAGACTTTAGCTTTCTTT
v_gene: TRBV7-9; d_gene: TRBD1; len: 18; abundance: few; j_gene: TRBJ1-6; CDR3aa: CASSHLQGRPGVNSPLHF; CDR3nt: TGTGCCAGCAGCCATCTACAGGGGCGCCCAGGAGTGAATTCACCCCTCCACTTT
v_gene: TRBV28; d_gene: -; len: 17; abundance: many; j_gene: TRBJ1-2; CDR3aa: CASSPPAPNSQHYGYTF; CDR3nt: TGTGCCAGCAGTCCGCCCGCCCCAAACAGCCAACACTATGGCTACACCTTC
v_gene: TRBV5-1; d_gene: -; len: 17; abundance: many; j_gene: TRBJ2-7; CDR3aa: CASSGLSLRNPSYEQYF; CDR3nt: TGCGCCAGCAGCGGGCTATCTTTGAGGAACCCTAGCTACGAGCAGTACTTC
v_gene: TRBV27; d_gene: TRBD2; len: 15; abundance: many; j_gene: TRBJ2-5; CDR3aa: CASSRTSGPQETQYF; CDR3nt: TGTGCCAGCAGTAGAACTAGCGGACCCCAAGAGACCCAGTACTTC
v_gene: TRBV6-1; d_gene: TRBD2; len: 15; abundance: many; j_gene: TRBJ2-7; CDR3aa: CASSPPLAGPYEQYF; CDR3nt: TGTGCCAGCAGCCCTCCACTAGCGGGGCCCTACGAGCAGTACTTC
v_gene: TRBV6-1; d_gene: TRBD1; len: 15; abundance: many; j_gene: TRBJ2-7; CDR3aa: CASSEPGQGFREQYF; CDR3nt: TGTGCCAGCAGTGAACCGGGACAGGGGTTTCGCGAGCAGTACTTC
v_gene: TRBV28; d_gene: -; len: 14; abundance: many; j_gene: TRBJ2-7; CDR3aa: CASSSGSTLYEQYF; CDR3nt: TGTGCCAGCAGTTCAGGGTCCACCTTATACGAGCAGTACTTC
v_gene: TRBV5-1; d_gene: -; len: 14; abundance: many; j_gene: TRBJ2-5; CDR3aa: CASSLALGGETQYF; CDR3nt: TGCGCCAGCAGCTTGGCCCTCGGAGGGGAGACCCAGTACTTC
v_gene: TRBV27; d_gene: TRBD1; len: 15; abundance: many; j_gene: TRBJ2-7; CDR3aa: CASSLRQGLVYEQYF; CDR3nt: TGTGCCAGCAGCTTACGACAGGGATTAGTCTACGAGCAGTACTTC
v_gene: TRBV4-1; d_gene: -; len: 14; abundance: many; j_gene: TRBJ1-5; CDR3aa: CASSQVGGDQPQHF; CDR3nt: TGCGCCAGCAGCCAAGTGGGAGGGGATCAGCCCCAGCATTTT
v_gene: TRBV2; d_gene: -; len: 14; abundance: many; j_gene: TRBJ1-1; CDR3aa: CASRGYYMNTEAFF; CDR3nt: TGTGCCAGCAGGGGTTATTACATGAACACTGAAGCTTTCTTT
v_gene: TRBV7-9; d_gene: TRBD1; len: 14; abundance: many; j_gene: TRBJ2-7; CDR3aa: CASSVGQGYYEQYF; CDR3nt: TGTGCCAGCAGCGTGGGACAGGGCTACTACGAGCAGTACTTC
v_gene: TRBV3-1; d_gene: -; len: 17; abundance: few; j_gene: TRBJ2-7; CDR3aa: CASSQGGGPGLQYEQYF; CDR3nt: TGTGCCAGCAGCCAAGGTGGGGGACCGGGACTCCAATACGAGCAGTACTTC
v_gene: TRBV7-3; d_gene: TRBD2; len: 14; abundance: -; j_gene: TRBJ2-5; CDR3aa: CASSSGTSAETQYF; CDR3nt: TGTGCCAGCAGCTCGGGGACTAGCGCGGAGACCCAGTACTTC
v_gene: TRBV5-6; d_gene: -; len: 12; abundance: -; j_gene: TRBJ1-2; CDR3aa: CASSPRYYGYTF; CDR3nt: TGTGCCAGCAGCCCGCGGTACTATGGCTACACCTTC
v_gene: TRBV15; d_gene: -; len: 14; abundance: many; j_gene: TRBJ2-4; CDR3aa: CATSRVRSGNIKYF; CDR3nt: TGTGCCACCAGCAGAGTACGGTCTGGGAACATTAAGTACTTC
v_gene: TRBV28; d_gene: TRBD1; len: 13; abundance: many; j_gene: TRBJ2-7; CDR3aa: CATTGQGIYEQYF; CDR3nt: TGTGCCACTACGGGACAGGGGATATACGAGCAGTACTTC
v_gene: TRBV20-1; d_gene: -; len: 14; abundance: -; j_gene: TRBJ1-2; CDR3aa: CSARERQFNYGYTF; CDR3nt: TGCAGTGCTAGAGAGAGGCAGTTTAACTATGGCTACACCTTC
v_gene: TRBV7-2; d_gene: TRBD2; len: 18; abundance: many; j_gene: TRBJ2-5; CDR3aa: CASSQEPTLGGRGETQYF; CDR3nt: TGTGCCAGCAGCCAGGAGCCGACTCTAGGAGGGCGGGGGGAGACCCAGTACTTC
v_gene: TRBV4-1; d_gene: -; len: 19; abundance: -; j_gene: TRBJ1-5; CDR3aa: CASSQEGGRGVRSNQPQHF; CDR3nt: TGCGCCAGCAGCCAAGAAGGGGGGCGCGGGGTACGGAGCAATCAGCCCCAGCATTTT
v_gene: TRBV9; d_gene: -; len: 15; abundance: many; j_gene: TRBJ2-2; CDR3aa: CASSEGLMNTGELFF; CDR3nt: TGTGCCAGCAGCGAGGGACTCATGAACACCGGGGAGCTGTTTTTT
v_gene: TRBV11-2; d_gene: TRBD2; len: 15; abundance: many; j_gene: TRBJ2-5; CDR3aa: CASSFGLAKQETQYF; CDR3nt: TGTGCCAGCAGCTTCGGACTAGCCAAACAAGAGACCCAGTACTTC
v_gene: TRBV30; d_gene: TRBD1; len: 12; abundance: many; j_gene: TRBJ2-7; CDR3aa: CAWSVQGDEQYF; CDR3nt: TGTGCCTGGAGTGTACAGGGGGACGAGCAGTACTTC
v_gene: TRBV28; d_gene: TRBD2; len: 17; abundance: many; j_gene: TRBJ2-2; CDR3aa: CASSPPHAGGDTGELFF; CDR3nt: TGTGCCAGCAGTCCCCCTCATGCGGGAGGAGACACCGGGGAGCTGTTTTTT
v_gene: TRBV28; d_gene: -; len: 12; abundance: many; j_gene: TRBJ1-2; CDR3aa: CASRQQGPGYTF; CDR3nt: TGTGCCAGCAGACAACAGGGCCCTGGCTACACCTTC
v_gene: TRBV28; d_gene: TRBD1; len: 12; abundance: many; j_gene: TRBJ2-7; CDR3aa: CASNLQGGEQYF; CDR3nt: TGTGCCAGCAATCTACAGGGGGGCGAGCAGTACTTC